Sequencing of this TCR beta chain was carried out in a study of chemoradiotherapy in HPV16-positive cancers. Turning to this clone: Its antigen remains unknown.

Here immunoSEQ multiplex PCR was the method, and the copy in TCRdb shows in-frame clones only, minus some. The sample consists of more than 10,000 clones, around nine tenths of them appearing once. In germline, CDR1 is LGHNT, CDR2 FRNRAP. V lost 4 bases and J lost 1; bases outside the gene matches: 6. CDR3 size: 16 residues. Notes on the study in general: Candidate HPV-specific clones and E7-related TCR motifs grew in tumor during treatment.

Over chemoradiotherapy, repertoires were sampled more than once. This specimen consisted of blood, obtained from a patient who underwent chemoradiotherapy. The chain employs TRBV12-5 and TRBJ2-1; TRBD2 aligns across 8 bases. This clonotype was obtained from a human donor with HPV-associated anogenital cancer. The CDR3 DNA follows: TGTGCTAGTGGTTGGAAAACTAGCGGTTCCTACAATGAGCAGTTCTTC. Its protein product is CASGWKTSGSYNEQFF.